This T cell receptor beta chain originates from a study of CD8+CD57+ T cells in acquired aplastic anemia listed by TCRdb under 2018. Study-level background: A mean of 3.2 ug of DNA, ranging from about 0.19 to 30 ug, was extracted from sorted CD4+ and CD8+ cells. CD8+CD57+ expansion was defined as frequency above the mean frequency observed in healthy subjects.

Broad study findings and their caveats: Patients and healthy controls showed no significant difference in CD8+ Simpson's diversity (P=0.060). Roughly 30 CD8+ CDR3 sequences were found to be shared between patients and controls, but these sequences appeared to be highly expressed in patients and within the immunodominant clones of the patients.

Profiling of TCR beta VDJ combinations and CDR3 sequences used genomic DNA as the template. An Illumina HiSeq 2000 was used for TCR repertoire sequencing. As for how the authors treated the data: Repertoires were assessed using TRBV/TRBJ rearrangement plots, CDR3 size and DJ length profiles, and Simpson's diversity index. Whichever DNA sequence was most abundant in the deep sequencing data was defined as the immunodominant clone. CDR3 amino acid sequences were checked for sharing across subjects and were also compared against the VDJdb database and published repertoires. The raw public reads went through TCRdb reprocessing: fastp at Q25, MiXCR clone calling, in-frame beta chains kept. Rows merge per CDR3 protein into single entries with the most common DNA and genes. TCRdb's processing, not the authors', yielded these V and J calls. Counted in this sample were some 200,000 distinct CDR3 sequences; approximately 51% of them appeared once. The top ten constitute about 20% of the sample.

The patients picked for sequencing were ones in whom flow cytometry had shown an expansion of CD8+CD57+ cells. All patients had severe acquired aplastic anemia diagnosed by International Study of Aplastic Anemia and Agranulocytosis and Camitta criteria. No patient had received any therapy when blood was sampled. TCR repertoires of sorted CD4+ and CD8+ blood T cells from severe aplastic anemia patients and healthy subjects were deep-sequenced in the study. Patients were enrolled in the USA under clinicaltrials.gov protocols 00001620, 01623167, 00001397, 00071045, 00081523 and 00961064. Ficoll-Paque density gradient centrifugation was used to isolate peripheral blood mononuclear cells. Before DNA extraction, CD4+ and CD8+ T cells were sorted with FACS or magnetic beads. From the cysteine up to the phenylalanine, the CDR3 has a length of 12 residues. Only the CDR3 DNA stays, 36 bases, in frame from base 1. The germline V gene yields SNHLY for CDR1 and FYNNEI for CDR2. V loses 8 bases of germline sequence and J loses 4 bases, and the interval between the two ends is 11 bases.

As regards this clonotype: What antigen it recognizes has not been identified. No per-base quality is available; no much larger clone lies one base away.

The V gene is TRBV2 and the J gene is TRBJ1-1; TRBD1 is a weak D gene call, 5 bases matching. Sequenced: sorted CD4+, CD8+, or CD8+CD57+ T cells (not recorded which) from PBMCs. The TCR sequence derives from a human donor with aplastic anemia. The nucleotides are TGTGCCAGCTCCGACAGCAGCACTGAAGCTTTCTTT. It specifies CASSDSSTEAFF. The full variable domain, completed from the reference TRBV2 and TRBJ1-1 proteins outside the CDR3, reads EPEVTQTPSHQVTQMGQEVILRCVPISNHLYFYWYRQILGQKVEFLVSFYNNEISEKSEIFDDQFSVERPDGSNFTLKIRSTKLEDSAMYFCASSDSSTEAFFGQGTRLTVV.